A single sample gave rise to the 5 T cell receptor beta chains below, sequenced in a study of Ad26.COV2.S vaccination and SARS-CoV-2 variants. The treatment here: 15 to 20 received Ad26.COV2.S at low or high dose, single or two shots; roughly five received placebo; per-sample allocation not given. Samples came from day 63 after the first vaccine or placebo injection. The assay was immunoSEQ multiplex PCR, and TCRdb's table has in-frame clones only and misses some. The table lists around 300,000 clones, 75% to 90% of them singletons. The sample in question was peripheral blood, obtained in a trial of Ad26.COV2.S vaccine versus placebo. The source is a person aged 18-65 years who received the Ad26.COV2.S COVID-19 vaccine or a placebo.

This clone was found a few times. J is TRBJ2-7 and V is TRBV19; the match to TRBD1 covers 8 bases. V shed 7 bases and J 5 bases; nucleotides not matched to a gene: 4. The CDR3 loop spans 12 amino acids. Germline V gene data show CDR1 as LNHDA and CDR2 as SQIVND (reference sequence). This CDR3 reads CASTGRGHEQYF. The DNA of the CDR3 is TGTGCCAGTACGGGCAGGGGGCACGAGCAGTACTTC.

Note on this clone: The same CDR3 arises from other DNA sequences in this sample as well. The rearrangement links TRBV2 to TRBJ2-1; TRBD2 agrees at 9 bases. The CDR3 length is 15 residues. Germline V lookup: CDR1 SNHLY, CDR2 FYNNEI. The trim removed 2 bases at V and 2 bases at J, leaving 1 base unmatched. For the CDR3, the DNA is TGTGCCAGCAGTGAACTAGCGGGGACCTACAATGAGCAGTTCTTC. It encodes CASSELAGTYNEQFF.

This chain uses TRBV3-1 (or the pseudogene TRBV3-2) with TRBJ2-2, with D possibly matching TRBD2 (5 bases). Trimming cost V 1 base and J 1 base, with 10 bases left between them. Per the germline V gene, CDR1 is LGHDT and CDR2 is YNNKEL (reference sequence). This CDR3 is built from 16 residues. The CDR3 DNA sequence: TGTGCCAGCAGCCAAGGAATTAGCGAGAACACCGGGGAGCTGTTTTTT. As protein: CASSQGISENTGELFF.

CDR3 in amino acids: CASSFRGPGANVLTF. The CDR3 DNA is TGTGCCAGCAGTTTCAGGGGGCCTGGGGCCAACGTCCTGACTTTC. J is TRBJ2-6 and V is TRBV28; 8 nucleotides match TRBD1. After removal of 3 bases from V and 2 bases from J, the junction contained 0 bases not matched to a gene. Per germline, CDR1 MDHEN and CDR2 SYDVKM. This CDR3 spans 15 amino acids.

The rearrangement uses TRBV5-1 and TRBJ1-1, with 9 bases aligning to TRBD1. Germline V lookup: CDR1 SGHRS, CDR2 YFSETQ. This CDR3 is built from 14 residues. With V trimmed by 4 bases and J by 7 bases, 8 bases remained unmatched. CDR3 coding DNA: TGCGCCAGCAGCCCAGACCGGGACAGGGTTGAAGCTTTCTTT. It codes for CASSPDRDRVEAFF.